This T cell receptor beta chain was documented in a study of cytomegalovirus exposure and HLA in healthy donors. As for this clone: The target antigen is unknown.

Study conclusions and caveats: HLA alleles showed associations with 15,000 to 20,000 TCR beta sequences in a later analysis, at a 0.05 false discovery rate. In most subjects, TCR beta sequences reportedly gave accurate predictions of HLA-A and HLA-B alleles. Later analysis associated a missense DCLRE1C variant with TCR beta V- and J-gene trimming.

Trimming took 0 bases from V and 9 from J, leaving 9 bases between them. Germline values: CDR1 SQVTM, CDR2 ANQGSEA. The CDR3 extends over 12 amino acids. The PCR was carried out with 60 Vbeta primers and 13 Jbeta primers. Profiling relied on immunoSEQ multiplex PCR, and the TCRdb table lists in-frame clones only, not all of them. The data hold some 120,000 clones, with around three quarters observed a single time. The sequence was collected from a man in his thirties or forties in good health and CMV-seropositive. The J gene is TRBJ1-5, the V gene TRBV29-1; D ambiguous. Material for sequencing was PBMCs. In DNA, the CDR3 is TGCAGCGTTGAAGACTTCACGGGGCCCCAGCATTTT. Translated: CSVEDFTGPQHF.